This TCR beta chain comes out of a study of blood T cells in healthy people across ages. This clonotype was detected only a few times. Its target is unknown. Germline CDR1 is MNHEY and CDR2 is SMNVEV (reference sequence). This CDR3 comprises 15 residues. Alongside a J-beta primer mix, a sample-barcoded 5' primer served in a second PCR lasting about 7 to 11 cycles. The template-switch adaptor, which had 12 random nucleotides, put a tag on each cDNA molecule. TCRdb re-derived calls from the 5' RACE reads in MiXCR, one entry per CDR3 protein. This repertoire shows hundreds of thousands of distinct CDR3 sequences, 55% to 75% found once; its top ten account for roughly 22%. Findings and limits, study-wide: Samples with more naive T cells showed higher observed beta diversity.

The sequence derives from a man aged 30 to 39 in good health. The chain joins TRBV27 to TRBJ2-5, with 7 bases fitting TRBD1. Gene TRBJ2-7 matches the end of the DNA better, so the J call may be wrong. Input material: blood. The CDR3 loop is CASSLFGQALYEQYF. In DNA form, the CDR3 reads TGTGCCAGCAGTTTATTCGGACAGGCACTCTACGAGCAGTACTTC.